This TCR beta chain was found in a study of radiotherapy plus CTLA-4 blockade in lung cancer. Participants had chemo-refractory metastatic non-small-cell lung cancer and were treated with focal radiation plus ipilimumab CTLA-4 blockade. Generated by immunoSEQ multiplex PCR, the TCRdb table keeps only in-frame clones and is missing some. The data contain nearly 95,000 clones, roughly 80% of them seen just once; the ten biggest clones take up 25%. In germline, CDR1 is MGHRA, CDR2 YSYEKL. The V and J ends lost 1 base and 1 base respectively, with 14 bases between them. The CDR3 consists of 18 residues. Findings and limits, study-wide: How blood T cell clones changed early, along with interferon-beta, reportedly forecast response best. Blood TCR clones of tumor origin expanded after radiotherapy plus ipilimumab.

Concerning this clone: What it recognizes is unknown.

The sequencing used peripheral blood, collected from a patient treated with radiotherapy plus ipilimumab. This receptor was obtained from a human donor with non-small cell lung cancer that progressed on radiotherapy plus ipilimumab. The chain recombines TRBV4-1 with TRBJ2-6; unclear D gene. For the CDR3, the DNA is TGCGCCAGCAGCCAAGTTTCCCTACTGGGATCTGGGGCCAACGTCCTGACTTTC. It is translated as CASSQVSLLGSGANVLTF.